This note documents a single T cell receptor (beta chain) sequence. Its antigen specificity is not known. Per-nucleotide qualities are absent, and no much larger clonotype sits a single base away. The CDR3 goes from the cysteine to the phenylalanine over 12 residues. Just the 36-base CDR3 DNA is kept, in frame starting at base 1. Cut back by 7 bases and 5 bases, the V and J ends lie 12 bases apart. CDR1 is given as MNHEY and CDR2 as SMNVEV, both from the germline V gene (reference sequence). The sample is drawn from a study of PD-1 blockade in classical Hodgkin lymphoma (dated by TCRdb to about 2020). As for the study more broadly: Nivolumab dosing was 3 mg/kg intravenously every 2 weeks, continuing until either disease progression or unacceptable toxicity. The study used CyTOF and TCR beta sequencing to define a peripheral blood immune signature of response to PD-1 blockade in classical Hodgkin lymphoma. General study outcomes and caveats: By C4D1, a significant rise was seen in CD4+ TCR diversity but not in CD8+ TCR diversity (p=0.0027 vs p=0.16), and the rise was most apparent among complete responders (p=0.02). Baseline TCR diversity was reported to be lower in newly diagnosed patients than in healthy donors and to be lower still in relapsed/refractory patients. Among trial patients, those achieving complete response had baseline diversity similar to that of newly diagnosed patients, while diversity was significantly lower in partial responders and progressors. The study was limited to a single clinical trial cohort, and causes of repertoire differences, possibly disease activity or prior therapy, remained undefined. Patients starting nivolumab less than 1 year after ASCT had lower diversity and were excluded from later analyses to avoid confounding by immune reconstitution.

The Qiagen DNeasy kit was used to extract genomic DNA both from unsorted PBMCs and from the negatively selected CD4+ and CD8+ fractions. Using primers that anneal to V and J segments, immunoSEQ multiplex PCR amplified the TCR beta CDR3 regions. A synthetic immune receptor repertoire was used to minimize amplification bias, and any residual bias was removed computationally once sequencing was done. The original pipeline was this. Custom Python scripts were used to quantify repertoire diversity as the Shannon entropy index. Unsorted, CD4+ and CD8+ repertoires were analyzed separately, except in combined analyses where CD4+ and CD8+ sequences were merged in silico. Clonal expansion was defined as at least a 2-fold frequency increase after treatment relative to C1D1, with a pseudocount of 0.5 for undetected baseline clones. Clones with 0 or 1 copy at C1D1 were defined as singleton clones, while clones with 2 or more copies were defined as non-singleton clones. Clones expanded in unsorted samples were assigned a CD4+, CD8+ or unknown annotation through matching of protein sequences in sorted samples from the same patient. Diversity changes from C1D1 to C4D1 were tested in paired samples using Wilcoxon tests. The clones in this table, taken by TCRdb from immuneACCESS, are in-frame only. Not every clone is retained; where verified, under half of the shortfall comes from an unresolved V gene, and the cause of the rest is unknown. The D gene and trimming were derived from the DNA, and the V and J assignments and clone size from that table. The table for this sample lists under 70,000 clones; about 87% of them were counted only once. The ten largest account for under 15% of the sample.

The time point label, as the study defines it: cycle 1 day 1 (C1D1), immediately before nivolumab initiation. All trial patients had relapsed after autologous stem cell transplantation, with cohorts A, B and C differing in prior brentuximab vedotin exposure. The trial cohort included around 56 patients with relapsed/refractory classical Hodgkin lymphoma, and each patient had a best overall response of complete response, partial response or progressive disease. Single-agent nivolumab was administered to trial patients in the multi-cohort phase II CheckMate 205 trial. An independent review committee assessed best overall response by applying the 2007 International Working Group response criteria. Trial PBMCs were collected immediately before nivolumab initiation (C1D1) and during therapy at cycle 2 day 1 and cycle 4 day 1. Peripheral blood was collected in 8 mL Vacutainer Cell Preparation Tubes, from which PBMCs were isolated by centrifugation and then cryopreserved.

Sample: peripheral blood mononuclear cells (PBMCs), taken at baseline. The clonotype comes from a human donor with classical Hodgkin lymphoma. The chain joins TRBV27 to TRBJ2-7; TRBD1 is a weak D gene call, 5 bases matching. The CDR3 loop reads CASIGQGNEQYF. Here is the DNA: TGTGCCAGCATCGGTCAGGGCAACGAGCAGTACTTC.